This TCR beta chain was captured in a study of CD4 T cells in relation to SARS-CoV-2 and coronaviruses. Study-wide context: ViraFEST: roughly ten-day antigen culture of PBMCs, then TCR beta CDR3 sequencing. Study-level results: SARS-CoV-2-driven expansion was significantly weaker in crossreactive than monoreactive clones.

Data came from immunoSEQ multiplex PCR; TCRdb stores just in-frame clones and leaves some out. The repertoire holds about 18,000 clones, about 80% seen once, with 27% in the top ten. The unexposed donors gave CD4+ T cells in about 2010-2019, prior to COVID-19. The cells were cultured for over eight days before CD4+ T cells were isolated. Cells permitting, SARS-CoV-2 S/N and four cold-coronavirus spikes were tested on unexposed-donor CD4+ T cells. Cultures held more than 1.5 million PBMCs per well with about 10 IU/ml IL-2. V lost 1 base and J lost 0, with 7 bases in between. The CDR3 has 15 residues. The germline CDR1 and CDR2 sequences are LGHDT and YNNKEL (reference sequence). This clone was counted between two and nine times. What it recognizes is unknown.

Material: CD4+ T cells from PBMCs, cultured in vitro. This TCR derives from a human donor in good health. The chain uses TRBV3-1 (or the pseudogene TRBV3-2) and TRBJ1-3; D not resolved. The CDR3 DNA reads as TGTGCCAGCAGCCAAGGGCTCACCTCTGGAAACACCATATATTTT. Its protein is CASSQGLTSGNTIYF.